The next 8 T cell receptor beta chains were all read from a single sample in a study of cytomegalovirus exposure and HLA in healthy donors. PCR employed 60 Vbeta and 13 Jbeta primers. Assay: immunoSEQ multiplex PCR; the TCRdb copy retains only in-frame clones and omits some. The sample consists of around 130,000 clones, around three quarters of them appearing once. Sequenced material: PBMCs. These TCRs come from a woman in her forties or fifties in good health and CMV-seronegative.

This rearrangement joins TRBV19 to TRBJ2-7; TRBD1 aligns across 9 bases. The CDR3 length is 13 residues. V lost 4 bases and J lost 3; bases outside the gene matches: 1. Germline lookup yields CDR1 LNHDA and CDR2 SQIVND (reference sequence). The DNA for the CDR3 is TGTGCCAGTAGTAAGGACAGGGGCTACGAGCAGTACGTC. Translated, it gives CASSKDRGYEQYV.

The rearrangement joins TRBV19 to TRBJ1-2; the D is unclear. CDR3 length: 15 residues. Trimming took 5 bases from V and 4 from J, leaving 17 bases between them. CDR1 is LNHDA, CDR2 SQIVND, per germline (reference sequence). The CDR3 sequence is CASSPPGRLVYGYTF. CDR3 bases: TGTGCCAGTAGTCCCCCGGGGAGGCTGGTCTATGGCTACACCTTC.

The CDR3 sequence is CASSLRQLMNTEAFF. CDR3 sequence (DNA): TGTGCCAGCAGCTTACGACAGTTGATGAACACTGAAGCTTTCTTT. This sequence joins TRBV7-9 and TRBJ1-1, with TRBD1 as a possible D gene (5 bases). Per the germline V gene, CDR1 is SEHNR and CDR2 is FQNEAQ (reference sequence). Trimming cost V 2 bases and J 0 bases, with 10 bases left between them. The CDR3 covers 15 residues.

The V and J genes are TRBV7-2 and TRBJ1-1; D unclear. Between the trimmed V and J ends, which lost 3 bases and 5 bases, there was a span of 13 bases. The CDR3 is made up of 14 amino acids. In germline, CDR1 is SGHTA, CDR2 FQGNSA. CDR3 sequence (DNA): TGTGCCAGCAGCTTCGGCGGGTTCAGGACTGAAGCTTTCTTT. Its protein product is CASSFGGFRTEAFF.

The V call is TRBV4-3, the J call TRBJ2-7; the match to TRBD2 covers 11 bases. Germline lookup yields CDR1 LGHNA and CDR2 YSLEER. V lost 4 bases, J lost 4 bases, and 6 bases stayed unmatched. The length of the CDR3 is 15 residues. The CDR3 DNA sequence: TGCGCCAGCAGCCCGCGACTAGCGGGGCTTTACGAGCAGTACTTC. This translates into CASSPRLAGLYEQYF.

This clone has only one observation. At one end, the junction sequence differs from germline, possibly due to a read error. This CDR3 is CASSASGTEDQPQNF. For the CDR3, the DNA is TGTGCCAGCAGCGCCTCCGGGACAGAAGATCAGCCCCAGAATTTT. V gene TRBV9 combines with J gene TRBJ1-5; the match to TRBD1 covers 7 bases. Germline lookup yields CDR1 SGDLS and CDR2 YYNGEE. The CDR3 length is 15 residues.

This chain joins TRBV18 and TRBJ2-3; 7 bases align to TRBD1. Germline V gives CDR1 KGHSH, CDR2 LQKENI. With 4 bases clipped from V and 0 bases from J, the junction kept 7 bases outside the gene matches. The CDR3 is 16 amino acids. DNA for the CDR3: TGTGCCAGCTCACTCATGGGACAGCCAAGCACAGATACGCAGTATTTT. This translates into CASSLMGQPSTDTQYF.

This chain uses TRBV10-3 with TRBJ1-1; maybe TRBD1 (5 bases). Trimming cost V 3 bases and J 5 bases, with 13 bases left between them. Germline V gene sequence: CDR1 ENHRY, CDR2 SYGVKD. CDR3 length: 14 amino acids. The CDR3 bases are TGTGCCATCAGTGACTGGGGCGCGAGGACTGAAGCTTTCTTT. This gives the protein CAISDWGARTEAFF.